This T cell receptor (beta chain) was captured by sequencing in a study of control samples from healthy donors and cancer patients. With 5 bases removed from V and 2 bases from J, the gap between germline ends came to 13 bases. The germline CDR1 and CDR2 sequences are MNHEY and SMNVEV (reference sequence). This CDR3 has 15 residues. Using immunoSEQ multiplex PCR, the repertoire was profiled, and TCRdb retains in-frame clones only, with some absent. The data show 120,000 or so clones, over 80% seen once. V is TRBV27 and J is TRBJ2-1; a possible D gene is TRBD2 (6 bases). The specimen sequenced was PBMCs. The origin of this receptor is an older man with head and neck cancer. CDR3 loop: CASSREAVAYNEQFF. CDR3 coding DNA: TGTGCCAGCAGTAGGGAGGCCGTGGCCTACAATGAGCAGTTCTTC.